Each of the 21 T cell receptor beta chains below was sequenced from the same sample in a study of blood T cells in healthy people across ages. Through a sample-barcoded 5' primer and a J-beta primer mix, a second PCR was run for roughly 6 to 12 cycles. Each CDR3 protein gets one entry after TCRdb re-called the 5' RACE reads with MiXCR. This repertoire shows about 1.6 million distinct CDR3 sequences, roughly a third found once; its top ten account for approximately 11%. The source material was blood. The source of these receptors is a woman aged 25 to 39 in good health.

The V gene is TRBV20-1, the J gene TRBJ1-2, with D tentatively TRBD1 (6 bases). The V gene's germline CDR1 is DFQATT and CDR2 SNEGSKA (reference sequence). V dropped 0 bases and J dropped 6 bases, with 20 bases sitting between them. The CDR3 runs to 16 residues. DNA of the CDR3: TGCAGTGCTAGAGACCCAGGGAAGGGGGGGACGGATGGCTACACCTTC. Translating it yields CSARDPGKGGTDGYTF.

This chain joins TRBV6-1 and TRBJ2-5; D uncertain. V was cut by 2 bases and J by 4 bases, with 8 bases left in between. Germline CDR1 reads MNHNS; CDR2 reads SASEGT. CDR3 length: 13 residues. Written as DNA, the CDR3 is TGTGCCAGCAGTGAATTGGTGGCAGAGACCCAGTACTTC. It codes for CASSELVAETQYF.

The table lists this clonotype with a few counts. This rearrangement joins TRBV14 to TRBJ2-3; 12 bases fit TRBD2. The CDR3 contains 16 residues. Germline-derived CDR1 and CDR2 are SGHDN and FVKESK. V trimming: 5 bases; J trimming: 2 bases; junction bases outside the gene matches: 5. CDR3 bases: TGTGCCAGCAGCGAACTAGCGGGGGGCCCCACAGATACGCAGTATTTT. Translated: CASSELAGGPTDTQYF.

V usage is TRBV9 and J usage is TRBJ2-1; 7 nucleotides match TRBD1. V lost 0 bases to trimming and J lost 8 bases; unmatched junction nucleotides: 5. The CDR3 is 14 residues long. Per germline, CDR1 SGDLS and CDR2 YYNGEE. The CDR3 DNA follows: TGTGCCAGCAGCGTAGACAGGGGTACGTATGAGCAGTTCTTC. Protein sequence: CASSVDRGTYEQFF.

J is TRBJ2-3 and V is TRBV9; maybe TRBD1 (6 bases). The ends were cut back, 1 base at V and 3 bases at J, with 9 bases in the middle. The germline V gene has CDR1 SGDLS and CDR2 YYNGEE. CDR3 size: 14 residues. The CDR3 DNA reads TGTGCCAGCAGCGTACACAGGGAGACAGATACGCAGTATTTT. This codes for CASSVHRETDTQYF.

About this clonotype: This clone may be a read error of a much larger clone one base away. This chain uses TRBV20-1 with TRBJ2-5; D gene uncertain. Germline V lookup: CDR1 DFQATT, CDR2 SNEGSKA (reference sequence). There are 11 residues in the CDR3. The CDR3 is CGARLIETQYF. CDR3 nucleotide sequence: TGCGGTGCTAGGCTGATTGAGACCCAGTACTTC.

This clonotype has only a few counts. The chain links TRBV6-1 to TRBJ1-2, with D uncertain. V was shortened by 0 bases and J by 6 bases, with 14 bases between the two germline ends. CDR1 and CDR2 from the germline V gene are MNHNS and SASEGT. CDR3 length equals 15 residues. The CDR3 nucleotides read TGTGCCAGCAGTGAAGCGCCGGGGAAGGCGGATGGCTACACCTTC. Translated, it gives CASSEAPGKADGYTF.

The chain is built from TRBV6-2 or TRBV6-3 and TRBJ1-2; perhaps TRBD1 as D (6 bases). The V gene lost 2 bases and the J gene lost 8 bases, with 12 bases spanning the gap. Germline assignment: CDR1 MNHEY and CDR2 SVGEGT. This CDR3 is built from 13 residues. The CDR3 DNA sequence: TGTGCCAGCAGTTACGGGGGGGCGCGGGGCTACACCTTC. It translates to CASSYGGARGYTF.

CDR3 bases: TGTGCCAGCAGTTACGTGGGGATTGGACAGGGGCCGGGAGATACGCAGTATTTT. It translates to CASSYVGIGQGPGDTQYF. The chain recombines TRBV6-5 with TRBJ2-3; 9 bases line up with TRBD1. The V and J ends lost 2 bases and 5 bases, in that order; junction bases with no gene match: 14. Germline-derived CDR1 and CDR2 are MNHEY and SVGAGI. There are 18 residues in the CDR3.

The table lists this clonotype with a few counts. The chain carries TRBV10-3 and TRBJ2-3; 9 bases line up with TRBD2. The CDR3 spans 13 residues. CDR1 and CDR2 (germline): ENHRY, SYGVKD. Trimming cost V 9 bases and J 3 bases; bases outside gene matches: 4. In DNA, the CDR3 is TGTGCCATTTCTAGCGGGACTACAGATACGCAGTATTTT. It codes for CAISSGTTDTQYF.

J is TRBJ2-7 and V is TRBV11-2, with 8 nucleotides matching TRBD1. CDR1 and CDR2 (germline): SGHAT, FQNNGV. The CDR3 spans 15 residues. V shed 5 bases, J shed 1 base, and the junction held 7 bases outside the gene matches. CDR3 in amino acids: CASSPTGQESYEQYF. The CDR3 nucleotides read TGTGCCAGCAGCCCGACGGGACAGGAGTCCTACGAGCAGTACTTC.

This chain uses TRBV19 with TRBJ1-2; D not certain. The ends were cut back, 2 bases at V and 5 bases at J, with 9 bases in the middle. Germline CDR1 is LNHDA and CDR2 is SQIVND (reference sequence). CDR3 size: 13 residues. CDR3 amino acids: CASSIRTVYGYTF. CDR3 sequence (DNA): TGTGCCAGTAGTATAAGGACGGTATATGGCTACACCTTC. The whole variable domain, remainder taken from reference TRBV19 and TRBJ1-2, is DGGITQSPKYLFRKEGQNVTLSCEQNLNHDAMYWYRQDPGQGLRLIYYSQIVNDFQKGDIAEGYSVSREKKESFPLTVTSAQKNPTAFYLCASSIRTVYGYTFGSGTRLTVV.

There are many counts of this clonotype. The chain carries TRBV4-2 and TRBJ2-7; 9 bases map to TRBD1. With 4 bases clipped from V and 5 bases from J, the junction kept 3 bases outside the gene matches. From germline, CDR1 is LGHNA and CDR2 YNFKEQ. The CDR3 contains 13 residues. The CDR3 loop reads CASSLNRGHEQYF. For the CDR3, the DNA is TGTGCCAGCAGCCTAAACAGGGGGCACGAGCAGTACTTC.

This chain links TRBV28 with TRBJ2-3; 8 nucleotides agree with TRBD1. The V gene end was trimmed by 4 bases and the J gene end by 5 bases; junction bases not matched to a gene: 8. Germline values: CDR1 MDHEN, CDR2 SYDVKM. The CDR3 totals 15 residues. Written as DNA, the CDR3 is TGTGCCAGCAGTTACACCACGGACAGGGAAGATACGCAGTATTTT. Its translation: CASSYTTDREDTQYF.

At least ten counts were recorded for this clonotype. The chain has TRBV27 and TRBJ2-6; D unclear. Germline loops: CDR1 MNHEY, CDR2 SMNVEV (reference sequence). With 2 bases removed from V and 2 bases from J, the gap between germline ends came to 1 base. The CDR3 spans 13 residues. CDR3 region: CASSLTGANVLTF. CDR3 DNA: TGTGCCAGCAGTTTAACTGGGGCCAACGTCCTGACTTTC.

This clonotype was detected a few times. The chain couples TRBV10-3 to TRBJ2-2; D is uncertain. CDR1 is ENHRY, CDR2 SYGVKD, per germline. The V gene lost 6 bases and the J gene lost 7 bases, with 9 bases spanning the gap. This CDR3 comprises 12 residues. The CDR3 reads CAIRLSVGELFF. The CDR3 nucleotides read TGTGCCATCAGGCTATCCGTCGGGGAGCTGTTTTTT.

The sample holds a few counts of this clonotype. The chain carries TRBV4-2 and TRBJ2-1, with 10 bases that match TRBD2. Germline V lookup: CDR1 LGHNA, CDR2 YNFKEQ. Trimming removed 3 bases from V and 9 bases from J; junction bases left unmatched: 17. The length of the CDR3 is 18 residues. The chain's CDR3 is CASSQRLAGEEGYGEQFF. DNA of the CDR3: TGTGCCAGCAGCCAGAGGCTAGCGGGGGAGGAAGGATACGGTGAGCAGTTCTTC.

This clonotype was found a few times. The rearrangement links TRBV20-1 to TRBJ2-1, with 9 bases fitting TRBD2. The ends lost 3 bases at V and 1 base at J; junction bases unmatched: 10. Germline V gene data show CDR1 as DFQATT and CDR2 as SNEGSKA (reference sequence). CDR3 length: 17 residues. In DNA, the CDR3 is TGCAGTGCTAGCGCGTCGGCTAGCGGGAAATCCTACAATGAGCAGTTCTTC. Protein product: CSASASASGKSYNEQFF.

On this clonotype: A much larger clone differs from this one at a single base, so this may be a read error. The chain uses TRBV20-1 and TRBJ2-5; no firm D call. The CDR3 spans 13 residues. CDR1 DFQATT and CDR2 SNEGSKA come from the germline V gene (reference sequence). CDR3 residues: CSASNGLQETRYF. The CDR3 DNA follows: TGCAGTGCTAGTAATGGTCTTCAAGAGACCCGGTACTTC.

There are a few counts of this clonotype. The chain couples TRBV7-8 to TRBJ2-7; the D is unclear. Trimming removed 1 base at V and 2 bases at J, with 9 bases between. The germline CDR1 and CDR2 sequences are SGHVS and FQNEAQ. This CDR3 spans 14 amino acids. The CDR3 sequence is CASSLETTTYEQYF. Written as DNA, the CDR3 is TGTGCCAGCAGCTTAGAGACAACTACCTACGAGCAGTACTTC.

The chain is built from TRBV5-1 and TRBJ2-3; weak D call: TRBD1 (5 bases). The germline V gene encodes CDR1 SGHRS and CDR2 YFSETQ. The V end was cut by 0 bases, the J end by 2 bases, with 16 bases between. The CDR3 has 17 residues. The chain's CDR3 is CASSLGAGLVITDTQYF. The CDR3 DNA reads as TGCGCCAGCAGCTTGGGGGCAGGGTTGGTCATCACAGATACGCAGTATTTT.